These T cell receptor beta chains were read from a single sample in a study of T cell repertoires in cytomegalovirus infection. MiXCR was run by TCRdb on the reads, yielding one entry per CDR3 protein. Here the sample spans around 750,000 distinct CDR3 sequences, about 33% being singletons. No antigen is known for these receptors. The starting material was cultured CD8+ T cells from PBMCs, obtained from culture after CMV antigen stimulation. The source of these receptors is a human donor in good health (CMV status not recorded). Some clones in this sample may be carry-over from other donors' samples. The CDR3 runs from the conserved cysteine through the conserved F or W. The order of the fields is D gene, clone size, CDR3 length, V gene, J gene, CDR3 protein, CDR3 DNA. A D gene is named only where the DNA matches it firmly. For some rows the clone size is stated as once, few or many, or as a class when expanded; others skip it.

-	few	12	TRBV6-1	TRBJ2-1	CASRSQGREQFF	TGTGCCAGCAGATCACAGGGTCGGGAGCAGTTCTTC
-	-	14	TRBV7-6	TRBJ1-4	CAGMVGLSDEKLFF	TGTGCCGGCATGGTTGGCCTCTCGGATGAAAAACTGTTTTTT
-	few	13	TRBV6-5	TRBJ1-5	CASSYTASQPQHF	TGTGCCAGCAGTTACACCGCAAGCCAGCCCCAGCATTTT
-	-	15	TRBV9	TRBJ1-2	CASSVNWRENYGYTF	TGTGCCAGCAGCGTAAATTGGCGGGAGAACTATGGCTACACCTTC
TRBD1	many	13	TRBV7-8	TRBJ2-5	CASIQQGAETQYF	TGTGCCAGCATCCAACAGGGGGCAGAGACCCAGTACTTC
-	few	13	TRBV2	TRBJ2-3	CASRLGEADTQYF	TGTGCCAGCAGGCTGGGGGAAGCAGATACGCAGTATTTT
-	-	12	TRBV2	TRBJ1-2	CASVGRRYGYTF	TGTGCCAGCGTGGGACGGCGATATGGCTACACCTTC
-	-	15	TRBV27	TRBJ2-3	CASSLYLSSTDTQYF	TGTGCCAGCAGTTTATATTTGTCGAGCACAGATACGCAGTATTTT
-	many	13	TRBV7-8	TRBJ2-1	CASSLALGNEQFF	TGTGCCAGCAGCTTAGCCTTGGGCAATGAGCAGTTCTTC
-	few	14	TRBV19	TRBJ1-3	CASTGGHRGNTIYF	TGTGCCAGTACTGGGGGGCATCGAGGAAACACCATATATTTT
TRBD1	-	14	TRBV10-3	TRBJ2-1	CAFARDRGGDEQFF	TGTGCCTTTGCCCGGGACAGGGGAGGCGATGAGCAGTTCTTC
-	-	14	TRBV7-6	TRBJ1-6	CASSPARSNSPLHF	TGTGCCAGCAGCCCTGCACGGTCTAATTCACCCCTCCACTTT
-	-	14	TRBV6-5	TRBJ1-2	CASSYPGGEEGYTF	TGTGCCAGCAGTTACCCTGGGGGCGAGGAGGGCTACACCTTC
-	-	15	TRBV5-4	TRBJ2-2	CASSFWTVNTGELFF	TGTGCCAGCAGCTTCTGGACTGTGAACACCGGGGAGCTGTTTTTT
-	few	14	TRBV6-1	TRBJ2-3	CASGSPIQGDTQYF	TGTGCCAGCGGCAGCCCCATACAGGGAGATACGCAGTATTTT
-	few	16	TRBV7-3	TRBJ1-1	CASSPNSGGTDTEAFF	TGTGCCAGCAGCCCGAACTCGGGGGGAACGGACACTGAAGCTTTCTTT
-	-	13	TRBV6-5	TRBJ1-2	CTSSPRWDYGYTF	TGTACCAGCAGCCCGCGATGGGACTATGGCTACACCTTC
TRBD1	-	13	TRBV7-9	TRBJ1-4	CASSAPQGAELFF	TGTGCCAGCAGCGCCCCCCAGGGGGCGGAACTGTTTTTT
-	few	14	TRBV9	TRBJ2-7	CASSGDPEPYEQYF	TGTGCCAGCTCCGGGGATCCCGAACCCTACGAGCAGTACTTC
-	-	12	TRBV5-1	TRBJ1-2	CASSLKRDGYTF	TGCGCCAGCAGCTTGAAGAGGGATGGCTACACCTTC
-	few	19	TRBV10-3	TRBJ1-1	CAISESRGREVPVNTEAFF	TGTGCCATCAGTGAGTCGCGTGGCAGGGAAGTCCCGGTGAACACTGAAGCTTTCTTT
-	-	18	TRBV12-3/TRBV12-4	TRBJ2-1	CASSLAPPGTKPENEQFF	TGTGCCAGCAGTTTAGCCCCCCCTGGGACAAAGCCTGAAAATGAGCAGTTCTTC
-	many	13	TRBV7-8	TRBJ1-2	CASTPGRRYGYTF	TGTGCCAGCACCCCCGGCCGGCGGTATGGCTACACCTTC
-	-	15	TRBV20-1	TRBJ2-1	CSAWVGGAFYNEQFF	TGCAGTGCTTGGGTAGGGGGGGCATTTTACAATGAGCAGTTCTTC
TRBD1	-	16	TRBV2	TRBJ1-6	CASRGTGQGYNSPLHF	TGTGCCAGCAGAGGGACTGGACAGGGGTATAATTCACCCCTCCACTTT
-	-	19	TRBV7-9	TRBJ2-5	CASSLKGTQGPAGQETQYF	TGTGCCAGCAGCTTAAAGGGAACTCAGGGCCCCGCGGGCCAAGAGACCCAGTACTTC